The 18 T cell receptor beta chains listed next were all sequenced from one sample in a study of blood T cells in healthy people across ages. PCR was performed a second time for 7 to 11 cycles using a sample-barcoded 5' primer and a J-beta primer mix. TCRdb re-called the 5' RACE reads through MiXCR, storing one row per CDR3 protein. In the table there are about 930,000 distinct CDR3 sequences, 25% to 35% of which are singletons. The sample also formed part of further work on T cells of mothers and their children.

The specimen was blood. Receptors were obtained from a woman between 35 and 50 years old in good health.

The chain joins TRBV28 to TRBJ1-6; TRBD1 matches 7 bases. The CDR3 totals 15 residues. From germline, CDR1 is MDHEN and CDR2 SYDVKM. The V and J ends lost 3 bases and 18 bases, in that order; junction bases with no gene match: 17. DNA for the CDR3: TGTGCCAGCAGTTTCCCACAGGGGACTTACTCACCTCCCCACTTT. Protein product: CASSFPQGTYSPPHF.

With regard to this clonotype: Just one base apart from a much larger clone, this may be a read error. The CDR3 DNA is TGCAGTGCTACGTCGGGCTATGGCCACACCTTC. This sequence encodes CSATSGYGHTF. This rearrangement joins TRBV20-1 to TRBJ1-2; D gene uncertain. Germline loops: CDR1 DFQATT, CDR2 SNEGSKA (reference sequence). The CDR3 has 11 residues.

The count of this clonotype is one. This chain joins TRBV5-1 and TRBJ2-5, with a tentative D call TRBD2 (6 bases). V lost 4 bases and J lost 2, with 12 bases in between. The CDR3 runs to 14 residues. Germline V gene sequence: CDR1 SGHRS, CDR2 YFSETQ. CDR3 in DNA: TGCGCCAGCAGCCCGGGGGAGAGGCAAGAGACCCAGTACTTC. Its protein is CASSPGERQETQYF.

Comment on this clonotype: One base away lies a much larger clone, so this may be a sequencing read error. The rearrangement uses TRBV7-2 and TRBJ2-5, with 7 bases aligning to TRBD2. The CDR3 has 13 residues. The V and J ends lost 5 bases and 11 bases, in that order; junction bases with no gene match: 11. The germline CDR1 and CDR2 sequences are SGHTA and FQGNSA. CDR3 nucleotides: TGTGCCAGCAGCAGATGGGACTACAATGAGCAGTACTTC. It translates to CASSRWDYNEQYF.

This clonotype was detected many times. V is TRBV14 and J is TRBJ2-3; D may match TRBD1 or TRBD2 (5 bases each). The germline gives CDR1 SGHDN, CDR2 FVKESK. Trimming took 4 bases from V and 4 from J, leaving 9 bases between them. The CDR3 length is 13 residues. This chain's CDR3 is CASSPLGADTQYF. The CDR3, as DNA: TGTGCCAGCAGCCCCTTGGGGGCAGATACGCAGTATTTT. The full variable domain, in which reference TRBV14 and TRBJ2-3 provide the parts outside the CDR3, is EAGVTQFPSHSVIEKGQTVTLRCDPISGHDNLYWYRRVMGKEIKFLLHFVKESKQDESGMPNNRFLAERTGGTYSTLKVQPAELEDSGVYFCASSPLGADTQYFGPGTRLTVL.

Note on this clonotype: This sequence may be a read error, since a much larger clone differs from it by one base. The chain uses TRBV20-1 and TRBJ2-1; 8 nucleotides line up with TRBD2. The CDR3 has 16 amino acids. CDR1 is DFQATT and CDR2 is SNEGSKA in the germline V gene (reference sequence). V was pared by 6 bases and J by 6 bases, with 16 bases of the junction left unmatched. Here the CDR3 reads CSAPDLLSGSCNEQFF. For the CDR3, the DNA is TGCAGTGCCCCTGACCTCCTCAGCGGGAGCTGCAATGAGCAGTTCTTC.

This clonotype was recorded a few times. This chain uses TRBV5-1 with TRBJ1-1; maybe TRBD1 (5 bases). V lost 4 bases to trimming and J lost 2 bases, with 9 bases between them. This CDR3 region has 13 residues. Germline values: CDR1 SGHRS, CDR2 YFSETQ. Here the CDR3 DNA reads TGCGCCAGCAGCGGGGGTTCCAACACTGAAGCTTTCTTT. The encoded protein is CASSGGSNTEAFF.

This clonotype has only a few counts. The chain uses TRBV4-1 and TRBJ2-1; 9 bases align to TRBD2. CDR1 and CDR2 from the germline V gene are MGHRA and YSYEKL. The CDR3 is 15 amino acids. With V trimmed by 1 base and J by 10 bases, 8 bases remained unmatched. The chain's CDR3 is CASSQGGGAAAEQFF. As DNA, the CDR3 is TGCGCCAGCAGCCAAGGCGGGGGGGCCGCCGCCGAGCAGTTCTTC.

The V call is TRBV4-1, the J call TRBJ1-6; TRBD1 might be the D (5 bases). Trimming took 1 base from V and 9 from J, leaving 10 bases between them. The germline gives CDR1 MGHRA, CDR2 YSYEKL. The CDR3 contains 14 residues. CDR3 sequence: CASSQVAGGSPLHF. The CDR3 region has the DNA TGCGCCAGCAGCCAAGTAGCTGGGGGTTCACCCCTCCACTTT.

This clonotype appeared a few times. The chain joins TRBV6-5 to TRBJ1-2; D is uncertain. The V gene lost 0 bases and the J gene lost 4 bases, with 15 bases spanning the gap. This CDR3 spans 16 amino acids. Germline V gene data show CDR1 as MNHEY and CDR2 as SVGAGI. CDR3 residues: CASSYSMAVSFYGYTF. In nucleotides, the CDR3 is TGTGCCAGCAGTTACTCGATGGCAGTAAGCTTCTATGGCTACACCTTC.

V gene TRBV9 combines with J gene TRBJ1-1; maybe TRBD1 (6 bases). Trimming pared 0 bases from V and 7 bases from J, leaving 13 bases between. Germline V gene sequence: CDR1 SGDLS, CDR2 YYNGEE. CDR3 size: 14 residues. The CDR3 reads CASSVDVRGSEAFF. CDR3 nucleotide sequence: TGTGCCAGCAGCGTAGATGTCAGGGGAAGTGAAGCTTTCTTT.

About this clonotype: A much larger clone lies one base from this, so it may be a read error. V and J are TRBV7-3 and TRBJ2-3, with a possible D match to TRBD1 (5 bases). The germline V gene encodes CDR1 SGHTA and CDR2 FQGTGA. The CDR3 is made up of 13 amino acids. DNA of the CDR3: TGTGCCAGCAGCTTAACCAGGGTAGATGCGCAGTATTTT. Residues: CASSLTRVDAQYF.

This clonotype was observed a few times. The chain joins TRBV5-1 to TRBJ1-1; D is unclear. The CDR3 has 15 residues. Germline loops: CDR1 SGHRS, CDR2 YFSETQ. Between the trimmed V and J ends, which lost 0 bases and 0 bases, there was a span of 9 bases. The CDR3 protein is CASSLDGAMNTEAFF. Here the CDR3 DNA reads TGCGCCAGCAGCTTGGATGGAGCTATGAACACTGAAGCTTTCTTT.

The chain has TRBV20-1 and TRBJ1-1; maybe TRBD1 (5 bases). The V gene's germline CDR1 is DFQATT and CDR2 SNEGSKA (reference sequence). With 2 bases removed from V and 1 base from J, the gap between germline ends came to 14 bases. CDR3 length: 15 residues. DNA for the CDR3: TGCAGTGCTAGACGTTGGGGGTCTAAGAACACTGAAGCTTTCTTT. Translated: CSARRWGSKNTEAFF.

V is TRBV6-2 or TRBV6-3 and J is TRBJ1-1; D may be TRBD1 (6 bases). This CDR3 is 14 amino acids long. V dropped 6 bases and J dropped 6 bases, with 17 bases sitting between them. Germline values: CDR1 MNHEY, CDR2 SVGEGT. The chain's CDR3 is CASSQRQGKAEAFF. CDR3 coding DNA: TGTGCCAGCAGCCAAAGGCAGGGGAAGGCTGAAGCTTTCTTT.

The gene calls are TRBV4-1 and TRBJ2-1; D ambiguous. The CDR3 is 12 amino acids. Between the trimmed V and J ends, which lost 8 bases and 4 bases, there was a span of 9 bases. Germline loops: CDR1 MGHRA, CDR2 YSYEKL. The CDR3 sequence is CASETLYNEQFF. The CDR3, as DNA: TGCGCCAGCGAAACCCTTTACAATGAGCAGTTCTTC.

The chain combines TRBV20-1 with TRBJ2-5, with 9 bases that match TRBD2. The V gene's germline CDR1 is DFQATT and CDR2 SNEGSKA (reference sequence). CDR3 length: 19 amino acids. The V and J ends lost 1 base and 2 bases, in that order; junction bases with no gene match: 17. The CDR3 DNA follows: TGCAGTGCTAGAGGCTCTATCCTGGCCCTAGCGGGGTCGCAAGAGACCCAGTACTTC. Its protein product is CSARGSILALAGSQETQYF.

Only a few counts were recorded for this clonotype. The chain joins TRBV12-3 or TRBV12-4 to TRBJ1-4; D may be TRBD1 (6 bases). The length of the CDR3 is 13 residues. V lost 6 bases and J lost 6, with 11 bases in between. This chain's CDR3 is CASRSSGDEKLFF. CDR3 sequence (DNA): TGTGCCAGCAGATCCTCAGGGGATGAAAAACTGTTTTTT.